Shown below are 29 T cell receptor beta chains from a single sample sequenced in a study of blood T cell repertoires in COVID-19. Some clones are missing from TCRdb's copy, which holds only in-frame ones; the method was immunoSEQ multiplex PCR. The data contain a few hundred thousand clones, about 90% of them singletons. The sequenced sample was peripheral blood. These TCRs come from a woman aged 25 to 39 with COVID-19, enrolled during active disease.

This chain uses TRBV12-3 or TRBV12-4 with TRBJ2-5, with D tentatively TRBD1 (6 bases). V was pared by 6 bases and J by 1 base, with 9 bases between. The CDR3 is 13 residues long. CDR3 bases: TGTGCCAGCAGACAGGGAACCCAAGAGACCCAGTACTTC. Its translation: CASRQGTQETQYF.

The genes are TRBV6-5 and TRBJ1-2; D not certain. Trimming took 6 bases from V and 4 from J, leaving 6 bases between them. Germline CDR1 reads MNHEY; CDR2 reads SVGAGI. The CDR3 loop spans 11 amino acids. In DNA form, the CDR3 reads TGTGCCAGCAGGACACTCTATGGCTACACCTTC. Translating gives CASRTLYGYTF.

The chain recombines TRBV7-2 with TRBJ1-4, with a weak D call TRBD1 (5 bases). The CDR3 extends over 14 amino acids. CDR1 is SGHTA and CDR2 is FQGNSA in the germline V gene. The V end was cut by 5 bases, the J end by 8 bases, with 15 bases between. CDR3 sequence reads: CASSTGGGEEKLFF. CDR3 bases: TGTGCCAGCAGCACCGGGGGAGGGGAAGAAAAACTGTTTTTT.

The chain recombines TRBV28 with TRBJ2-5; 7 nucleotides line up with TRBD1. J was trimmed by 3 bases and V by 1 base; bases with no gene match: 5. Germline V lookup: CDR1 MDHEN, CDR2 SYDVKM. This CDR3 has 15 residues. The CDR3 DNA reads TGTGCCAGCAGTTTATATAACAGGGGAGAAGAGACCCAGTACTTC. Its translation is CASSLYNRGEETQYF.

V and J are TRBV3-1 (or the pseudogene TRBV3-2) and TRBJ1-2; D is possibly TRBD1 (6 bases). Germline V gene lookup returns CDR1 LGHDT and CDR2 YNNKEL (reference sequence). This CDR3 has 15 amino acids. Trimming took off 5 bases at V and 6 bases at J, with 19 bases between the two ends. The CDR3 DNA is TGTGCCAGCAGCTCAGGACAGCTATTACTCAATGGCTACACCTTC. Amino acid sequence: CASSSGQLLLNGYTF.

This clone was counted only a few times. V usage is TRBV3-1 (or the pseudogene TRBV3-2) and J usage is TRBJ1-2, with 7 bases that match TRBD1. Germline V gene lookup returns CDR1 LGHDT and CDR2 YNNKEL (reference sequence). This CDR3 is 15 amino acids long. Losses at the gene ends were 6 bases for V and 4 bases for J; bases not matched to a gene: 11. The CDR3: CASRHRGPPSYGYTF. The DNA of the CDR3 is TGTGCCAGCAGACACAGGGGCCCTCCCTCCTATGGCTACACCTTC.

This chain uses TRBV6-1 with TRBJ1-6, with D perhaps TRBD1 (6 bases). Germline-derived CDR1 and CDR2 are MNHNS and SASEGT. Trimming stripped 0 bases from V and 0 bases from J, with 9 bases between. The CDR3 covers 17 residues. The CDR3 reads CASSEAQGSSYNSPLHF. The CDR3 nucleotides read TGTGCCAGCAGTGAAGCGCAGGGGAGCTCCTATAATTCACCCCTCCACTTT.

J is TRBJ1-6 and V is TRBV6-6; D may be TRBD1 (6 bases). V lost 7 bases and J lost 6, with 13 bases in between. CDR1 is MNHNY and CDR2 is SVGAGI in the germline V gene (reference sequence). This CDR3 has 14 amino acids. CDR3 region: CASTRTVGNSPLHF. CDR3 nucleotides: TGTGCCAGCACTCGGACAGTGGGTAATTCACCCCTCCACTTT.

The V and J genes are TRBV4-1 and TRBJ2-7, with TRBD1 identical over 7 bases. Germline trimming cut 0 bases from V and 2 bases from J; bases unmatched to any gene: 10. Germline-derived CDR1 and CDR2 are MGHRA and YSYEKL. The CDR3 spans 17 residues. DNA for the CDR3: TGCGCCAGCAGCCAAGATCCCCTGACAGGGACAACCTACGAGCAGTACTTC. Its translation: CASSQDPLTGTTYEQYF.

This chain joins TRBV18 and TRBJ1-2, with 8 bases fitting TRBD1. The CDR3 is 13 amino acids. With V trimmed by 4 bases and J by 3 bases, 1 base remained unmatched. CDR1 KGHSH and CDR2 LQKENI come from the germline V gene. The CDR3 sequence is CASSQGQDYGYTF. In nucleotides, the CDR3 is TGTGCCAGCTCACAGGGACAGGACTATGGCTACACCTTC.

The chain recombines TRBV2 with TRBJ1-5; 9 bases are a match to TRBD1. Germline values: CDR1 SNHLY, CDR2 FYNNEI. The CDR3 totals 16 residues. J gave up 1 base and V 5 bases, and 6 bases lay outside the gene matches. CDR3 sequence (DNA): TGTGCCAGCAGTAAAACCGGGACAGGGAGCAATCAGCCCCAGCATTTT. It is translated as CASSKTGTGSNQPQHF.

The V and J genes are TRBV7-2 and TRBJ1-6, with a weak D call TRBD1 (6 bases). CDR1 is SGHTA and CDR2 is FQGNSA in the germline V gene. V gave up 5 bases and J gave up 10 bases, with 12 bases separating them. The CDR3 consists of 13 residues. The DNA for the CDR3 is TGTGCCAGCAGCGAGCAGGGGTTGTCACCCCTCCACTTT. Its translation is CASSEQGLSPLHF.

The rearrangement links TRBV5-4 to TRBJ1-6; D uncertain. CDR3 length: 15 residues. Germline assignment: CDR1 SGHNT and CDR2 YYREEE (reference sequence). The germline V and J ends were trimmed by 4 bases and 8 bases, with 16 bases remaining between them. The CDR3 region is CASSHDSLGYSPLHF. In DNA form, the CDR3 reads TGTGCCAGCAGCCATGACTCGTTGGGTTATTCACCCCTCCACTTT.

This clone was observed a single time. The rearrangement links TRBV7-9 to TRBJ1-2, with 7 bases fitting TRBD1. This CDR3 comprises 16 residues. Trimming removed 5 bases from V and 2 bases from J; junction bases left unmatched: 11. Germline CDR1 and CDR2: SEHNR and FQNEAQ (reference sequence). CDR3 amino acids: CASSPKPGQQNYGYTF. DNA of the CDR3: TGTGCCAGCAGCCCCAAACCGGGACAGCAAAACTATGGCTACACCTTC.

The rearrangement joins TRBV9 to TRBJ1-3, with a tentative D call TRBD1 (5 bases). Germline-derived CDR1 and CDR2 are SGDLS and YYNGEE. Between the trimmed V and J ends, which lost 3 bases and 0 bases, there was a span of 19 bases. The CDR3 consists of 18 residues. The CDR3 loop is CASSARRNQGNSGNTIYF. The CDR3 DNA reads as TGTGCCAGCAGCGCACGCCGCAATCAGGGCAACTCTGGAAACACCATATATTTT.

The genes are TRBV7-2 and TRBJ2-7; D is unclear. The CDR3 sequence is 14 residues long. Germline loops: CDR1 SGHTA, CDR2 FQGNSA. Trimming left V 3 bases short and J 2 bases short, with 11 bases between. The CDR3 DNA reads as TGTGCCAGCAGCTTCTGGGCAGGTCCCTACGAGCAGTACTTC. Encoded protein: CASSFWAGPYEQYF.

The chain is built from TRBV6-5 and TRBJ1-2; 7 bases fit TRBD1. The V and J ends lost 7 bases and 8 bases, in that order; junction bases with no gene match: 16. CDR3 length equals 15 residues. CDR1 MNHEY and CDR2 SVGAGI come from the germline V gene. CDR3 nucleotides: TGTGCCAGCATCCCTACAGGGGTGAGGCGGGGCGGCTACACCTTC. Its protein is CASIPTGVRRGGYTF.

In its sample, this clone was seen once. This rearrangement joins TRBV5-1 to TRBJ2-7; 9 bases align to TRBD1. V gave up 0 bases and J gave up 4 bases; unmatched junction bases: 2. The CDR3 is 14 amino acids. Germline values: CDR1 SGHRS, CDR2 YFSETQ. CDR3 coding DNA: TGCGCCAGCAGCTTGGCCGGGACAGGGTACGAGCAGTACGTC. It specifies CASSLAGTGYEQYV.

For the CDR3, the DNA is TGTGCCAGCAGCGACGGGATCACAGATACGCAGTATTTT. It specifies CASSDGITDTQYF. The chain joins TRBV9 to TRBJ2-3; D possibly corresponds to TRBD2 (5 bases). V was clipped by 3 bases and J by 2 bases, with 7 bases between them. The CDR3 has 13 amino acids. CDR1 SGDLS and CDR2 YYNGEE come from the germline V gene.

The genes are TRBV28 and TRBJ2-7, with TRBD1 matching over 8 bases. The CDR3 has 17 residues. The junction had 15 bases not matched to a gene; V was cut back by 5 bases and J by 3 bases. The germline V gene encodes CDR1 MDHEN and CDR2 SYDVKM. The DNA of the CDR3 is TGTGCCAGCAGTACCCCCCGAGACAGGGGACCAAACTACGAGCAGTACGTC. Amino acid sequence: CASSTPRDRGPNYEQYV.

V usage is TRBV28 and J usage is TRBJ1-5, with D unresolved. The CDR3 contains 16 residues. The V end lost 2 bases, the J end lost 0 bases, and 11 bases lay between the germline ends. The germline CDR1 and CDR2 sequences are MDHEN and SYDVKM. CDR3 loop: CASSLPESYSNQPQHF. CDR3 DNA: TGTGCCAGCAGTTTACCGGAGAGTTATAGCAATCAGCCCCAGCATTTT.

This clone has only one observation. The chain uses TRBV7-9 and TRBJ1-5; possibly TRBD1 for D (6 bases). This CDR3 region has 16 residues. V lost 4 bases, J lost 2 bases, and 15 bases lay in between. Germline CDR1 and CDR2: SEHNR and FQNEAQ (reference sequence). The CDR3 DNA is TGTGCCAGCAGCTCAACAGGGAAGGGGGGCAATCAGCCCCAGCATTTT. Residues: CASSSTGKGGNQPQHF.

About this clone: Other DNA sequences from this sample encode an identical CDR3 as well. The chain links TRBV24-1 to TRBJ1-2; 8 nucleotides line up with TRBD1. CDR3 size: 14 residues. Germline V CDR1 and CDR2: KGHDR, SFDVKD. V dropped 3 bases and J dropped 2; count of bases not matched to a gene: 1. Here the CDR3 reads CATSDQGANYGYTF. The CDR3 coding sequence is TGTGCCACCAGTGATCAGGGGGCAAACTATGGCTACACCTTC.

The chain combines TRBV6-4 with TRBJ2-3, with TRBD1 as a possible D gene (6 bases). Trimming left V 6 bases short and J 2 bases short, with 12 bases between. Germline lookup yields CDR1 MRHNA and CDR2 SNTAGT. CDR3 size: 14 residues. The CDR3 coding sequence is TGTGCCAGCAGCGGGGACAAGGACACAGATACGCAGTATTTT. It encodes CASSGDKDTDTQYF.

The chain employs TRBV20-1 and TRBJ1-1; 9 bases agree with TRBD1. The length of the CDR3 is 13 residues. The germline V gene encodes CDR1 DFQATT and CDR2 SNEGSKA (reference sequence). With 3 bases clipped from V and 7 bases from J, the junction kept 6 bases outside the gene matches. The CDR3 region has the DNA TGCAGTGCTAGTTATCCGGGACAGGGTGAAGCTTTCTTT. It yields the protein CSASYPGQGEAFF.

With respect to this clone: Other DNA sequences within the sample encode an identical CDR3. The V and J genes are TRBV13 and TRBJ1-2, with 7 bases aligning to TRBD1. CDR3 length: 14 amino acids. V lost 0 bases to trimming and J lost 2 bases; unmatched junction nucleotides: 0. CDR1 is PRHDT, CDR2 FYEKMQ, per germline (reference sequence). CDR3 protein: CASSLGQGNYGYTF. The CDR3 bases are TGTGCCAGCAGCTTAGGACAGGGGAACTATGGCTACACCTTC.

This clone occurred once. The chain joins TRBV7-9 to TRBJ2-3; 12 bases are a match to TRBD2. The germline gives CDR1 SEHNR, CDR2 FQNEAQ (reference sequence). Losses at the gene ends were 4 bases for V and 1 base for J; bases not matched to a gene: 9. This CDR3 spans 18 amino acids. CDR3 DNA sequence: TGTGCCAGCAGCTCAGTGGTCCGGACTAGCGGGGGCACAGATACGCAGTATTTT. The encoded protein is CASSSVVRTSGGTDTQYF. The variable domain in full, with the rest retrieved from reference TRBV7-9 and TRBJ2-3, is DTGVSQNPRHKITKRGQNVTFRCDPISEHNRLYWYRQTLGQGPEFLTYFQNEAQLEKSRLLSDRFSAERPKGSFSTLEIQRTEQGDSAMYLCASSSVVRTSGGTDTQYFGPGTRLTVL.

This clone was seen once. The chain links TRBV5-1 to TRBJ1-1, with 9 positions matching TRBD1. Germline lookup yields CDR1 SGHRS and CDR2 YFSETQ. This CDR3 has 15 residues. The V gene end was trimmed by 4 bases and the J gene end by 4 bases; junction bases not matched to a gene: 8. The CDR3 loop is CASSDVGTGITEAFF. In DNA form, the CDR3 reads TGCGCCAGCAGCGATGTAGGGACAGGGATCACTGAAGCTTTCTTT.

This chain joins TRBV4-1 and TRBJ1-5; D remains ambiguous. In germline, CDR1 is MGHRA, CDR2 YSYEKL. Trimming stripped 2 bases from V and 7 bases from J, with 12 bases between. This CDR3 spans 14 amino acids. The CDR3: CASSQTAGKQPQHF. Written as DNA, the CDR3 is TGCGCCAGCAGCCAAACAGCGGGGAAGCAGCCCCAGCATTTT.